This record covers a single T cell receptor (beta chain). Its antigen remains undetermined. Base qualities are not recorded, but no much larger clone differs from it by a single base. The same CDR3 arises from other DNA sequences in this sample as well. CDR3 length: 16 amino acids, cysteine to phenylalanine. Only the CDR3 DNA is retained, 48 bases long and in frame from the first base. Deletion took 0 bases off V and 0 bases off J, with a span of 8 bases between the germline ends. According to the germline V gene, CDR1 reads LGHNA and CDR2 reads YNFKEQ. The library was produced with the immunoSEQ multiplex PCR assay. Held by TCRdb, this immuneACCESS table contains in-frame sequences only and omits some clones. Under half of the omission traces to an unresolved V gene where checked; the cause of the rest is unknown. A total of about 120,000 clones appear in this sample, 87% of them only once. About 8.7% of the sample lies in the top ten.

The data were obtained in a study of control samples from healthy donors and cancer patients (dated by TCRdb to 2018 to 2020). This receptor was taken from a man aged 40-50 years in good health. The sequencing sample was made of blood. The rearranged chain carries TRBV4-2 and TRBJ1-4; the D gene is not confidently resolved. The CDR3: CASSQDLGSTNEKLFF. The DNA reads TGTGCCAGCAGCCAAGATTTGGGGTCAACTAATGAAAAACTGTTTTTT.